This T cell receptor (beta chain) was obtained from a study of OX40 agonist ivuxolimab in advanced cancers. About the research overall: Therapy given before enrollment (anti-PD-1, anti-PD-L1 or anti-CTLA-4) was allowed, and 30% to 50% had some. Partial responses were achieved by three patients: one hepatocellular carcinoma, two cutaneous melanoma. Study-wide results and limits: At doses 0.1 to 3.0 mg/kg, CD4+ and CD8+ clones expanded. Certain nonresponding patients likewise had low normalized T-cell clonal expansion.

Points on this clone: Its antigen is unidentified.

Germline V CDR1 and CDR2: LNHDA, SQIVND (reference sequence). The germline V and J ends were trimmed by 10 bases and 2 bases, with 17 bases remaining between them. There are 15 residues in the CDR3. Clones were read by immunoSEQ multiplex PCR, and TCRdb kept only the in-frame ones, dropping some. Here the sample spans 65,000 to 95,000 clones, around 90% being singletons. This TCR was recovered from an adult with an advanced solid tumor such as melanoma, head and neck, liver or kidney cancer. The V call is TRBV19, the J call TRBJ1-4; D may be TRBD1 (6 bases). The starting material was CD4+ or CD8+ T cells sorted from blood, obtained in a trial of the OX40 agonist ivuxolimab. The CDR3 spells CATRKGVQTNEKLFF. CDR3 coding DNA: TGTGCCACCCGCAAGGGGGTTCAGACTAATGAAAAACTGTTTTTT. Filled out from reference TRBV19 and TRBJ1-4, the complete variable domain reads DGGITQSPKYLFRKEGQNVTLSCEQNLNHDAMYWYRQDPGQGLRLIYYSQIVNDFQKGDIAEGYSVSREKKESFPLTVTSAQKNPTAFYLCATRKGVQTNEKLFFGSGTQLSVL.